This T cell receptor (beta chain) comes out of a study of T cell repertoires in cytomegalovirus infection. General observations from the study: CMV-specific TCR beta clonotypes restricted by HLA-C were the ones dominating the ex vivo response.

Of note for this clonotype: The target antigen is unknown.

MiXCR was run by TCRdb on the reads, yielding one entry per CDR3 protein. Of about 130,000 distinct CDR3 sequences in the sample, roughly 9% are singletons; the top ten hold about 9.4%. This CDR3 is built from 15 residues. CDR1 is SGHNT and CDR2 is YYREEE in the germline V gene (reference sequence). Deletions cut 3 bases from V and 0 bases from J, with 12 bases between. This clonotype was sampled from a human donor in good health (CMV status not recorded). Some clones in this sample may be carry-over from other donors' samples. The chain combines TRBV5-4 with TRBJ1-1; unclear D gene. Sequencing was done on a sample of PBMCs. The CDR3 DNA is TGTGCCAGCAGCTCTCCCGGAGATATGAACACTGAAGCTTTCTTT. This codes for CASSSPGDMNTEAFF.